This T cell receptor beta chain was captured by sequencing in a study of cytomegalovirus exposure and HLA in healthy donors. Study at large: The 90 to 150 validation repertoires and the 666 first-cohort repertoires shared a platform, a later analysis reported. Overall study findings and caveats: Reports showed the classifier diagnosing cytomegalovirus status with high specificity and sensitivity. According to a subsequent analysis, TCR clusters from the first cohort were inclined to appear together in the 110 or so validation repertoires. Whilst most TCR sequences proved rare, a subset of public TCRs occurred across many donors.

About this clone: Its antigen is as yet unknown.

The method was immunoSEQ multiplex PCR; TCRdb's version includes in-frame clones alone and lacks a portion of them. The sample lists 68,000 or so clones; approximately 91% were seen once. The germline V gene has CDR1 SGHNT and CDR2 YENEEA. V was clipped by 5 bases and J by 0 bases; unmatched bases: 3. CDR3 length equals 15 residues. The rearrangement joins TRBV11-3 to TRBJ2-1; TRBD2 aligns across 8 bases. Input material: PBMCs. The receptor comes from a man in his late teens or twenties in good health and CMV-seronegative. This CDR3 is CASSGGLGSYNEQFF. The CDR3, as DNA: TGTGCCAGCAGCGGGGGACTAGGCTCCTACAATGAGCAGTTCTTC. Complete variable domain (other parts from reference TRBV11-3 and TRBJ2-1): EAGVVQSPRYKIIEKKQPVAFWCNPISGHNTLYWYLQNLGQGPELLIRYENEEAVDDSQLPKDRFSAERLKGVDSTLKIQPAELGDSAVYLCASSGGLGSYNEQFFGPGTRLTVL.